This entry lists 8 T cell receptor beta chains sequenced from one sample in a study of shared clonotypes between healthy human individuals. The method was immunoSEQ multiplex PCR; TCRdb's version includes in-frame clones alone and lacks a portion of them. The table has 1.4 million or so clones, 98% seen once. The sequencing input was naive CD4+ T cells sorted from blood. Specified subset: CD45RA+ positively selected. The receptor set was obtained from a man aged 25-40 years in good health.

V usage is TRBV4-3 and J usage is TRBJ2-2, with D unclear. This CDR3 has 13 amino acids. Trimming shortened V by 1 base and J by 3 bases, and 3 bases separated the two germline ends. The germline V gene encodes CDR1 LGHNA and CDR2 YSLEER. The CDR3 DNA follows: TGCGCCAGCAGCCAAGTCTACACCGGGGAGCTGTTTTTT. Protein product: CASSQVYTGELFF.

This chain connects TRBV11-2 to TRBJ2-3; the D gene could be TRBD1 or TRBD2 (5 bases each). V was trimmed by 6 bases and J by 4 bases, leaving 17 bases between them. CDR3 length equals 15 residues. Germline V gene sequence: CDR1 SGHAT, CDR2 FQNNGV. CDR3 in DNA: TGTGCCAGCAGTCTAGGGGTCACCGGGGCAGATACGCAGTATTTT. Residues: CASSLGVTGADTQYF.

V gene TRBV19 combines with J gene TRBJ2-1, with 11 bases identical to TRBD2. The ends lost 3 bases at V and 4 bases at J; junction bases unmatched: 8. Per the germline V gene, CDR1 is LNHDA and CDR2 is SQIVND (reference sequence). The CDR3 loop spans 17 amino acids. In DNA form, the CDR3 reads TGTGCCAGTAGTATTTTTACTAGCGGGAGTGGTTACAATGAGCAGTTCTTC. This sequence encodes CASSIFTSGSGYNEQFF.

As concerns this clone: Other DNA sequences within the sample encode an identical CDR3. The J gene is TRBJ2-7, the V gene TRBV5-1; D remains ambiguous. The CDR3 consists of 11 residues. V was cut by 3 bases and J by 3 bases, with 4 bases left in between. Germline CDR1 is SGHRS and CDR2 is YFSETQ. The CDR3 region has the DNA TGCGCCAGCAGCTCAAACTACGAGCAGTACTTC. This gives the protein CASSSNYEQYF.

V gene TRBV18 combines with J gene TRBJ1-5; 7 bases line up with TRBD1. CDR1 and CDR2 (germline): KGHSH, LQKENI. The junction had 8 bases not matched to a gene; V was cut back by 3 bases and J by 3 bases. This CDR3 is 16 amino acids long. The DNA for the CDR3 is TGTGCCAGCTCACCGGAGGGGGCCAGGGCCAATCAGCCCCAGCATTTT. This sequence encodes CASSPEGARANQPQHF.

With regard to this clone: Other DNA variants within this sample encode the same CDR3. The genes are TRBV12-5 and TRBJ2-1; a weak D match, TRBD2 (5 bases). V lost 1 base to trimming and J lost 10 bases, with 5 bases between them. In germline, CDR1 is LGHNT, CDR2 FRNRAP. The CDR3 length is 11 residues. The CDR3 DNA reads as TGTGCTAGTGGTTTGGGCGGGGAGCAGTTCTTC. The encoded protein is CASGLGGEQFF.

Worth noting for this clone: Other DNA sequences within the sample encode an identical CDR3. The rearrangement joins TRBV4-3 to TRBJ2-7, with 9 bases aligning to TRBD1. Germline CDR1 is LGHNA and CDR2 is YSLEER. The CDR3 has 15 amino acids. V dropped 1 base and J dropped 2; count of bases not matched to a gene: 3. The CDR3 coding sequence is TGCGCCAGCAGCCAAGGGGGACAGGGTCCCTACGAGCAGTACTTC. It specifies CASSQGGQGPYEQYF.

The CDR3 loop is CASSINGGQSNQPQHF. CDR3 bases: TGTGCCAGCTCTATAAATGGGGGACAGAGCAATCAGCCCCAGCATTTT. The chain uses TRBV18 and TRBJ1-5, with TRBD1 matching 7 bases. CDR1 KGHSH and CDR2 LQKENI come from the germline V gene. The CDR3 has 16 residues. After removal of 6 bases from V and 1 base from J, the junction contained 9 bases not matched to a gene.